A single sample gave rise to the 8 T cell receptor beta chains below, sequenced in a study of CD8 T cells in ankylosing spondylitis. Study results and limitations: The study identified a TCR beta motif of 7 or 8 highly homologous variants that appeared characteristic of ankylosing spondylitis blood.

TCRdb independently ran MiXCR on the 5' RACE reads; one entry per CDR3 protein. The repertoire includes more than 600,000 distinct CDR3 sequences, 15% to 20% of them detected once, and around 20% sits in the top ten. The antigens these receptors bind are not known. Sequencing was performed on blood, either unsorted or a sorted T cell fraction (not recorded which). These receptor sequences come from a male donor with ankylosing spondylitis.

This clonotype was found a few times. The chain couples TRBV12-3 or TRBV12-4 to TRBJ2-1; 10 bases are shared with TRBD1. The CDR3 covers 15 residues. Unmatched junction bases numbered 10, after V lost 7 bases and J lost 7 bases. In nucleotides, the CDR3 is TGTGCCAGCACCCAGGGTGGGACAGGGGTTAATGAGCAGTTCTTC. Amino acid sequence: CASTQGGTGVNEQFF.

The V call is TRBV5-1, the J call TRBJ2-6; 7 positions match TRBD1. The CDR3 covers 18 residues. Germline CDR1 reads SGHRS; CDR2 reads YFSETQ. V dropped 2 bases and J dropped 2; count of bases not matched to a gene: 10. The CDR3 spells CASSFSGQDSAGANVLTF. CDR3 in DNA: TGCGCCAGCAGCTTTAGTGGACAGGACTCGGCTGGGGCCAACGTCCTGACTTTC.

This clonotype was observed a handful of times. The V call is TRBV4-2, the J call TRBJ2-3, with TRBD2 matching 8 bases. The CDR3 totals 17 residues. Losses at the gene ends were 1 base for V and 4 bases for J; bases not matched to a gene: 10. Germline V gives CDR1 LGHNA, CDR2 YNFKEQ. CDR3 nucleotide sequence: TGTGCCAGCAGCCAAGGGACCATTGGCGGGAGGTCAGATACGCAGTATTTT. Residues: CASSQGTIGGRSDTQYF.

This clonotype was counted ten times or more. The chain links TRBV5-1 to TRBJ1-2; D gene uncertain. V gave up 0 bases and J gave up 4 bases, with 7 bases separating them. Germline-derived CDR1 and CDR2 are SGHRS and YFSETQ. This CDR3 region has 13 residues. CDR3 region: CASSLVGSYGYTF. The CDR3 DNA reads as TGCGCCAGCAGCTTGGTTGGAAGCTATGGCTACACCTTC. Variable domain in full (rest from reference TRBV5-1 and TRBJ1-2): KAGVTQTPRYLIKTRGQQVTLSCSPISGHRSVSWYQQTPGQGLQFLFEYFSETQRNKGNFPGRFSGRQFSNSRSEMNVSTLELGDSALYLCASSLVGSYGYTFGSGTRLTVV.

V and J are TRBV20-1 and TRBJ1-2; D is possibly TRBD1 (6 bases). CDR1 and CDR2 from the germline V gene are DFQATT and SNEGSKA (reference sequence). The CDR3 is 16 residues long. Trimming stripped 0 bases from V and 4 bases from J, with 18 bases between. CDR3 in DNA: TGCAGTGCTAGAGATATCTACGGGGGCGCAGGCTATGGCTACACCTTC. Amino acids: CSARDIYGGAGYGYTF.

This clonotype has more than one count but fewer than ten. CDR3 protein: CASSFSGGRGSTDTQYF. The CDR3 DNA reads as TGCGCCAGCAGCTTTTCAGGGGGTAGAGGAAGCACAGATACGCAGTATTTT. The chain links TRBV5-1 to TRBJ2-3; 7 positions match TRBD1. The junction had 9 bases not matched to a gene; V was cut back by 2 bases and J by 0 bases. The germline CDR1 and CDR2 sequences are SGHRS and YFSETQ. The CDR3 is 17 residues long.

In its sample, this clonotype was seen a few times. The chain links TRBV6-5 to TRBJ1-2; a possible D gene is TRBD1 (5 bases). This CDR3 has 15 residues. Trimming took 0 bases from V and 7 from J, leaving 15 bases between them. The germline gives CDR1 MNHEY, CDR2 SVGAGI. The chain's CDR3 is CASSYSRQGGAGYTF. CDR3 DNA sequence: TGTGCCAGCAGTTACTCGAGGCAGGGAGGGGCTGGCTACACCTTC.

The rearrangement joins TRBV24-1 to TRBJ1-5; D is uncertain. Trimming removed 4 bases at V and 5 bases at J, with 14 bases between. CDR3 length: 15 residues. The germline CDR1 and CDR2 sequences are KGHDR and SFDVKD. Here the CDR3 DNA reads TGTGCCACCAGTGACCCCGGAAACGTAGATCAGCCCCAGCATTTT. Translated: CATSDPGNVDQPQHF.